Each of the 5 T cell receptor beta chains below was sequenced from the same sample in a study of naive and memory T cell subsets. Two oligonucleotides, mixed equimolar, formed the beta constant-region primer covering TRBC1 and TRBC2. Four rounds of PCR amplified the ligated cDNA using nested alpha and beta constant-region primers plus SP2. MiXCR, run by TCRdb on the UMI-ligation and nested PCR reads, gives a single entry per CDR3 protein. Among about 150,000 distinct CDR3 sequences listed, about 20% were seen once. Their cognate antigens are unknown. Broader study findings: Naive repertoires, especially CD8, held a few larger clonotypes, possibly memory cells re-expressing CD45RA.

Sequencing was done on a sample of naive CD4+ T cells from blood. These receptors originate from a human donor in good health.

The V gene is TRBV28, the J gene TRBJ2-7; D might be TRBD1 (6 bases). This CDR3 contains 14 residues. Germline V gene sequence: CDR1 MDHEN, CDR2 SYDVKM. V was pared by 5 bases and J by 2 bases, with 13 bases between. Written as DNA, the CDR3 is TGTGCCAGCAGTCTATACAGGGCGGCCTACGAGCAGTACTTC. Protein sequence: CASSLYRAAYEQYF.

This clonotype has just a few counts. The V gene is TRBV7-2, the J gene TRBJ2-7, with TRBD1 identical over 7 bases. The CDR3 contains 13 residues. The V segment lost 5 bases and the J segment 5 bases; nucleotides outside the gene matches: 6. Germline CDR1 is SGHTA and CDR2 is FQGNSA. CDR3 region: CASSPGTVNEQYF. CDR3 sequence (DNA): TGTGCCAGCAGCCCAGGGACAGTTAACGAGCAGTACTTC.

There are a few counts of this clonotype. The CDR3 DNA follows: TGTGCCAGCAGGGAGACAGGGTCGAGCACTGAAGCTTTCTTT. Its translation is CASRETGSSTEAFF. The chain is built from TRBV2 and TRBJ1-1; 7 bases align to TRBD1. Germline CDR1 reads SNHLY; CDR2 reads FYNNEI. The CDR3 sequence is 14 residues long. Trimming at V came to 6 bases and at J to 4 bases, leaving 8 bases not matched to a gene.

This clonotype has only a few counts. The V call is TRBV28, the J call TRBJ2-2, with D possibly being TRBD1 (5 bases). The CDR3 length is 12 residues. V was pared by 6 bases and J by 5 bases, with 7 bases between. The germline gives CDR1 MDHEN, CDR2 SYDVKM. As DNA, the CDR3 is TGTGCCAGCAGGAAGGGGACCGGGGAGCTGTTTTTT. It encodes CASRKGTGELFF.

The chain uses TRBV3-1 and TRBJ1-1; D is possibly TRBD1 (5 bases). Germline-derived CDR1 and CDR2 are LGHDT and YNNKEL (reference sequence). The CDR3 loop spans 12 amino acids. V lost 3 bases to trimming and J lost 10 bases, with 12 bases between them. CDR3 in DNA: TGTGCCAGCAGCCAGGGGCCCCAAGGAGCTTTCTTT. Its protein product is CASSQGPQGAFF.